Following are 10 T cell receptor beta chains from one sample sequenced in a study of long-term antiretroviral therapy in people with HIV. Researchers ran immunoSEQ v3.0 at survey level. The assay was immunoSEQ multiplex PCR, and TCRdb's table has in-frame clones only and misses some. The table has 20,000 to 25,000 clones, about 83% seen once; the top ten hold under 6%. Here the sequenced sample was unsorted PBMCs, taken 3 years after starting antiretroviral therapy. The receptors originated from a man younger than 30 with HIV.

The chain's CDR3 is CASSPNPDTEAFF. The CDR3 DNA follows: TGTGCCAGCAGCCCTAACCCGGACACTGAAGCTTTCTTT. V usage is TRBV11-3 and J usage is TRBJ1-1; no clear D. The germline V and J ends were trimmed by 5 bases and 3 bases, with 10 bases remaining between them. Germline V CDR1 and CDR2: SGHNT, YENEEA. This CDR3 comprises 13 residues.

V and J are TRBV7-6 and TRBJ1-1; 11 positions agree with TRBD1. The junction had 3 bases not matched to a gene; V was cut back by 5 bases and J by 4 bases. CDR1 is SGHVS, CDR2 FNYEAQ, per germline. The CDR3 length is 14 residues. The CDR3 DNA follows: TGTGCCAGCAGCGAGGGGACAGGGGGCACTGAAGCTTTCTTT. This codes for CASSEGTGGTEAFF.

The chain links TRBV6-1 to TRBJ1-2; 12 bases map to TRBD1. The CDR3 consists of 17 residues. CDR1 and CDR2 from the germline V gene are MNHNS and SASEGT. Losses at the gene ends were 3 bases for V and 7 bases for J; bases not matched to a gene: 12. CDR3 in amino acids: CASSEDPEGQGAFGYTF. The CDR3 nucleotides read TGTGCCAGCAGTGAGGACCCCGAGGGACAGGGGGCTTTTGGCTACACCTTC.

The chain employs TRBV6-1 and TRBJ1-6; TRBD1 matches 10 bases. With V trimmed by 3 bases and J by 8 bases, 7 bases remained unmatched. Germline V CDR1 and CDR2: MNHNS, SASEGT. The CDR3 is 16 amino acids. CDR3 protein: CASSDRSGTGDSPLHF. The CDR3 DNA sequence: TGTGCCAGCAGTGATCGATCCGGGACAGGGGATTCACCCCTCCACTTT.

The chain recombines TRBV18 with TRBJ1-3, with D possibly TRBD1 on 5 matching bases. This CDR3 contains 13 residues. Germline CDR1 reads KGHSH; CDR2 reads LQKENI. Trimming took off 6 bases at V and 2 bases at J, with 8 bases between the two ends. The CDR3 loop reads CASSQGTGNTIYF. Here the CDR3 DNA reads TGTGCCAGCTCCCAGGGAACTGGAAACACCATATATTTT.

CDR3 sequence reads: CASSESRAGGRETQYF. CDR3 in DNA: TGTGCCAGCAGTGAATCGCGCGCAGGGGGAAGAGAGACCCAGTACTTC. The chain carries TRBV6-1 and TRBJ2-5; TRBD1 aligns across 7 bases. Germline values: CDR1 MNHNS, CDR2 SASEGT. Unmatched junction bases numbered 10, after V lost 2 bases and J lost 4 bases. The CDR3 totals 16 residues.

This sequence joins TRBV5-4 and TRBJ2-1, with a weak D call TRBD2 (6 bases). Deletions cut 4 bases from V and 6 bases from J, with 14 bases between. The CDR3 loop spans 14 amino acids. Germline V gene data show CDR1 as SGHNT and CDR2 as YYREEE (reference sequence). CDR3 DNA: TGTGCCAGCAGCCCCGATCCGGAGGGCAATGAGCAGTTCTTC. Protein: CASSPDPEGNEQFF.

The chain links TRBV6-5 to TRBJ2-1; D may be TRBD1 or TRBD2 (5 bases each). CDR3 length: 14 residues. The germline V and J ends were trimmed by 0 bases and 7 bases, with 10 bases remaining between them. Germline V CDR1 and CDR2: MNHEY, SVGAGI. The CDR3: CASSYSMGVNEQFF. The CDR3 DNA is TGTGCCAGCAGTTACTCGATGGGGGTGAATGAGCAGTTCTTC.

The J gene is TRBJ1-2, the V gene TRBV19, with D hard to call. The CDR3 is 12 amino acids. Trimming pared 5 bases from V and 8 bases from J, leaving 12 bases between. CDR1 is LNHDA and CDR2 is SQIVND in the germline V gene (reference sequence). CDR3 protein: CASSVHHGGYTF. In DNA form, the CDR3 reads TGTGCCAGTAGTGTACACCACGGGGGCTACACCTTC.

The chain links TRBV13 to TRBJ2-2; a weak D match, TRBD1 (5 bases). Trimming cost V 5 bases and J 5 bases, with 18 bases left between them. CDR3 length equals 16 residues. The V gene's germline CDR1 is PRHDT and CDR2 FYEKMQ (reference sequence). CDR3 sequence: CASSPSLGVRTGELFF. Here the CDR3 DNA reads TGTGCCAGCAGCCCATCGTTAGGGGTGAGGACCGGGGAGCTGTTTTTT.